This TCR beta chain was obtained from a study of CD8+ T cells in alopecia areata. Study results and limitations: Scalp data also include sequences from resident alphabeta T cells of normal skin. Although TCR sharing was seen in mice, sharing across patients was less clear, possibly for HLA-related reasons. Higher clonality than in normal scalp was seen in lesional scalp, especially alopecia totalis/universalis.

In this sample, this clone turned up a few times. Its antigen is unidentified. The CDR3 runs 14 residues. Germline lookup yields CDR1 SEHNR and CDR2 FQNEAQ (reference sequence). Trimming shortened V by 5 bases and J by 14 bases, and 24 bases separated the two germline ends. RNA extraction and reverse transcription yielded cDNA as sequencing template. The method was immunoSEQ multiplex PCR; TCRdb's version includes in-frame clones alone and lacks a portion of them. The table shows about 150,000 clones, with more than 55% occurring only once. PBMCs served as the source from which CD4+ and CD8+ T cells were sorted.

The sequencing input was CD8+ T cells sorted from blood. V gene TRBV7-9 combines with J gene TRBJ1-1; D is possibly TRBD1 (5 bases). This clonotype originated in a human donor in good health. The DNA of the CDR3 is TGTGCCAGCAGCCCACCGGGACGCCGTGTTATTAGCTTCTTT. It encodes CASSPPGRRVISFF.